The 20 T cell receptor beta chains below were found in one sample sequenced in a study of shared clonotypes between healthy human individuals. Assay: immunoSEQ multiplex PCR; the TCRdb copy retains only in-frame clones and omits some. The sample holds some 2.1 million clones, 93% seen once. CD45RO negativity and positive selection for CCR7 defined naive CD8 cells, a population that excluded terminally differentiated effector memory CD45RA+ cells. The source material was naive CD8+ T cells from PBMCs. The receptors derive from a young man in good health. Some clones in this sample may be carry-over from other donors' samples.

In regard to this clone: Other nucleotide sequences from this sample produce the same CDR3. CDR3 bases: TGTGCCAGTAGTATAGACAGGGAAACTGAAGCTTTCTTT. It specifies CASSIDRETEAFF. The J gene is TRBJ1-1, the V gene TRBV19, with D perhaps TRBD1 (5 bases). Trimming shortened V by 0 bases and J by 5 bases, and 7 bases separated the two germline ends. CDR1 is LNHDA, CDR2 SQIVND, per germline (reference sequence). The CDR3 is 13 amino acids.

The chain's CDR3 is CAISRTGPTYEQYF. CDR3 DNA sequence: TGTGCCATCTCGCGGACAGGGCCGACCTACGAGCAGTACTTC. The gene calls are TRBV6-1 and TRBJ2-7, with 8 bases matching TRBD1. With 10 bases clipped from V and 2 bases from J, the junction kept 10 bases outside the gene matches. CDR1 and CDR2 (germline): MNHNS, SASEGT. The CDR3 is made up of 14 amino acids.

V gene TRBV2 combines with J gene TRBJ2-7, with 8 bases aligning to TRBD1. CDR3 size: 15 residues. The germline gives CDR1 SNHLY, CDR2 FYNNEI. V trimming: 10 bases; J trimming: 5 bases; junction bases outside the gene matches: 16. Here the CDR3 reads CATRETGTGVHEQYF. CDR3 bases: TGTGCCACGAGGGAAACCGGGACAGGAGTCCACGAGCAGTACTTC.

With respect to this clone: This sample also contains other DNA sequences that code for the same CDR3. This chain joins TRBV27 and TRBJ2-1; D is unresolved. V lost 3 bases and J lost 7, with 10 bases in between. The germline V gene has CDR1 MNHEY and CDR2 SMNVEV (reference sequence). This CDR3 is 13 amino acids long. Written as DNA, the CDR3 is TGTGCCAGCAGTTTTTCTCGGTTAAATGAGCAGTTCTTC. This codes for CASSFSRLNEQFF.

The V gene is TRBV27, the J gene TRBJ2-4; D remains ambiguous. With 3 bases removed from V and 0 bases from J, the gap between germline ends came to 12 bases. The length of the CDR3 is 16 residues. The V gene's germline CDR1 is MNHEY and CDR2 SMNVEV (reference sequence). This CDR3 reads CASSLSLAVAKNIQYF. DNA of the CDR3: TGTGCCAGCAGTTTGAGTCTCGCGGTAGCCAAAAACATTCAGTACTTC.

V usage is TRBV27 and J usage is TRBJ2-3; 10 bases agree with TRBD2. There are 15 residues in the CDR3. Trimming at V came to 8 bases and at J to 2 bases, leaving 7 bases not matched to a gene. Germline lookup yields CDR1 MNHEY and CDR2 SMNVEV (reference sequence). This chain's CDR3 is CASRRLAGVTDTQYF. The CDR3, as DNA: TGTGCCAGCCGAAGACTAGCGGGCGTCACAGATACGCAGTATTTT.

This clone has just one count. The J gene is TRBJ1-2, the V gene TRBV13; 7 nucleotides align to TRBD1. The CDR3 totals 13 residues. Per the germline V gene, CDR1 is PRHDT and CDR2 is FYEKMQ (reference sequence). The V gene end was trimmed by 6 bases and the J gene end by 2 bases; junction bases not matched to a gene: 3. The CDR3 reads CASREQGNYGYTF. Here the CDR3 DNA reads TGTGCCAGCAGGGAACAGGGGAACTATGGCTACACCTTC.

The CDR3 bases are TGTGCCACCAGCAGAGTAAACCCGTCGAAGGCGGATGGCTACACCTTC. This gives the protein CATSRVNPSKADGYTF. This chain connects TRBV15 to TRBJ1-2; the D is unclear. The CDR3 totals 16 residues. Germline V gives CDR1 LNHNV, CDR2 YYDKDF (reference sequence). Trimming removed 1 base at V and 6 bases at J, with 18 bases between.

The CDR3 region is CASSQEPGLDNEQFF. In nucleotides, the CDR3 is TGCGCCAGCAGCCAAGAACCGGGCCTCGACAATGAGCAGTTCTTC. The gene calls are TRBV4-1 and TRBJ2-1; D unclear. V was cut by 0 bases and J by 5 bases, with 11 bases left in between. Germline loops: CDR1 MGHRA, CDR2 YSYEKL. The length of the CDR3 is 15 residues.

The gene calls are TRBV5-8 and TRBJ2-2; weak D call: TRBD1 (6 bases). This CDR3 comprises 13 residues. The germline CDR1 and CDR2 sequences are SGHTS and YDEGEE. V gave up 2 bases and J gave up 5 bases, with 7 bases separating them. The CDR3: CASSFTGTGELFF. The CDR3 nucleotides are TGTGCCAGCAGCTTTACAGGGACCGGGGAGCTGTTTTTT.

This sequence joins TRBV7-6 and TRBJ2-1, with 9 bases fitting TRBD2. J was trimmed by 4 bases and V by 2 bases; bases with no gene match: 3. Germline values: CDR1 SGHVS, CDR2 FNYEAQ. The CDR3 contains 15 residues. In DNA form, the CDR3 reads TGTGCCAGCAGCTTATATGCGGGAGGGTACAATGAGCAGTTCTTC. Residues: CASSLYAGGYNEQFF.

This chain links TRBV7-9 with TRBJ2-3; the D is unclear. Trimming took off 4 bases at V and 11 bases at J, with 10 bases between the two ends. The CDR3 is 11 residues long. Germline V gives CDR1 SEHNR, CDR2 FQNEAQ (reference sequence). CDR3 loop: CASSSTSGQYF. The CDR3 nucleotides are TGTGCCAGCAGCTCGACCTCGGGGCAGTATTTT.

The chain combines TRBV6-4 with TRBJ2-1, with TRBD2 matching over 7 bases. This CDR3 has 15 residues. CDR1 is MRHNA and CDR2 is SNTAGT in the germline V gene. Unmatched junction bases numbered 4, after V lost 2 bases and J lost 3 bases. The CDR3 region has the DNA TGTGCCAGCAGTGACCCCTCGGGGGGCTACAATGAGCAGTTCTTC. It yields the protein CASSDPSGGYNEQFF.

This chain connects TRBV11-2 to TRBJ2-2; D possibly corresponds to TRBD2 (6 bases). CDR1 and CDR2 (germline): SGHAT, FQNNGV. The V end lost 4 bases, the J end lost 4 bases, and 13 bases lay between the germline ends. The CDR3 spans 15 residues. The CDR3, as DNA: TGTGCCAGCAGCTCCCCGACTAGTATCACCGGGGAGCTGTTTTTT. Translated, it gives CASSSPTSITGELFF.

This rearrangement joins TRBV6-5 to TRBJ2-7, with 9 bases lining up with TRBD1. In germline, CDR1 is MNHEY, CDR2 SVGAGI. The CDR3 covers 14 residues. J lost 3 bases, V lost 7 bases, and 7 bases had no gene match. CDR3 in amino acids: CASKNPGQGYEQYF. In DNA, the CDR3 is TGTGCCAGCAAAAATCCGGGACAGGGCTACGAGCAGTACTTC.

The CDR3 reads CASSLEQREQYF. The DNA of the CDR3 is TGTGCCAGCAGCTTGGAACAGCGGGAGCAGTACTTC. The chain joins TRBV5-6 to TRBJ2-7; weak D call: TRBD2 (5 bases). The CDR3 totals 12 residues. CDR1 is SGHDT and CDR2 is YYEEEE in the germline V gene. V lost 0 bases and J lost 7, with 8 bases in between. The full variable domain, its missing parts supplied by reference TRBV5-6 and TRBJ2-7, is DAGVTQSPTHLIKTRGQQVTLRCSPKSGHDTVSWYQQALGQGPQFIFQYYEEEERQRGNFPDRFSGHQFPNYSSELNVNALLLGDSALYLCASSLEQREQYFGPGTRLTVT.

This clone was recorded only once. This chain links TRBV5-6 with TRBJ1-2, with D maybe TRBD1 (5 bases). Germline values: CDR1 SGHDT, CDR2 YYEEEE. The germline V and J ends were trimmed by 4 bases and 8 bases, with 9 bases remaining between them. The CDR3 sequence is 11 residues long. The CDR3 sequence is CASSRGYGYTF. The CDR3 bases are TGTGCCAGCAGCCGGGGGTACGGCTACACCTTC.

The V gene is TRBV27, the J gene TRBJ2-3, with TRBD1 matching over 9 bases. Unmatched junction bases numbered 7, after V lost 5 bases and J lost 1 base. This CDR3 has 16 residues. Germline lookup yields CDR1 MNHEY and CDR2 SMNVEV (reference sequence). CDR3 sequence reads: CASSVLRDRGTDTQYF. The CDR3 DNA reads TGTGCCAGCAGTGTCCTCCGGGACAGGGGCACAGATACGCAGTATTTT.

Here the CDR3 DNA reads TGTGCCAGCAGTGAAAGGGATGTTCTAAGCACAGATACGCAGTATTTT. This codes for CASSERDVLSTDTQYF. The V call is TRBV2, the J call TRBJ2-3; no clear D gene. Germline CDR1 reads SNHLY; CDR2 reads FYNNEI. The V gene lost 2 bases and the J gene lost 0 bases, with 12 bases spanning the gap. The CDR3 is 16 amino acids.

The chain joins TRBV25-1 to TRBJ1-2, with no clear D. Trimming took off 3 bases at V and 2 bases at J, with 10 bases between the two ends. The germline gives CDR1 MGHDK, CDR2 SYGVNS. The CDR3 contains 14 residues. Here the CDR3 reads CASSDRWINYGYTF. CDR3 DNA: TGTGCCAGCAGTGACCGGTGGATAAACTATGGCTACACCTTC.